This T cell receptor (beta chain) was found in a study of blood T cell repertoires in COVID-19. CDR3 size: 15 residues. Germline V CDR1 and CDR2: MDHEN, SYDVKM. The V and J ends lost 3 bases and 0 bases respectively, with 11 bases between them. This clone appeared a few times. Libraries were prepared by immunoSEQ multiplex PCR; TCRdb keeps only in-frame clonotypes and omits some of them. The sample gives some 310,000 clones, roughly nine tenths of which show up once; 2.5% to 3.5% is in the top ten. The chain is built from TRBV28 and TRBJ1-1, with D possibly TRBD1 on 5 matching bases. Source material: peripheral blood. The receptor comes from a young woman with COVID-19, enrolled during active disease. Here the CDR3 DNA reads TGTGCCAGCAGTTTGGTAGGGGAACTGAACACTGAAGCTTTCTTT. It specifies CASSLVGELNTEAFF.